This record looks at one TCR beta chain sequence and its context. The target antigen is unknown. The entry originates in a study of CD8+ T cells in alopecia areata. In the study overall: For 6 to 18 months, tofacitinib was taken, and 6 months off drug followed. Overall study findings and caveats: Scalp samples also yield sequences from resident alphabeta T cells of normal skin. Lesional scalp, notably in alopecia totalis/universalis, had clonality above that of normal scalp.

Extracted from the samples, RNA was reverse transcribed into cDNA to serve as the sequencing template. Sequencing used immunoSEQ multiplex PCR; TCRdb keeps in-frame clones, though not all of them. Among some 130,000 clones listed, roughly 62% were seen once. The CDR3 contains 15 residues. Per the germline V gene, CDR1 is SQVTM and CDR2 is ANQGSEA. Between the trimmed V and J ends, which lost 7 bases and 4 bases, there was a span of 17 bases. Researchers took lesional scalp punch biopsies and peripheral blood from people who were alopecia areata patients. This TCR was recovered from a human donor with alopecia areata. This chain connects TRBV29-1 to TRBJ1-6, with no clear D. The sequencing here drew on CD4+ T cells sorted from blood, taken at week 0. CDR3 DNA: TGCAGCGAGGTAGACATTTACAATTATAATTCACCCCTCCACTTT. Its protein is CSEVDIYNYNSPLHF.